This T cell receptor (beta chain) was recovered during a study of blood T cell repertoires in COVID-19. Overall study context: Nucleic acid was either cDNA or gDNA, and it came from T cells, B-cell-depleted T cells, or PBMCs.

The assay was immunoSEQ multiplex PCR, and TCRdb's table has in-frame clones only and misses some. There are 300,000 to 400,000 clones in the sample; just over 85% occur only once, and roughly 4% lies in the top ten. Sequencing was performed on PBMCs or T cells enriched from blood (not recorded which). The TCR sequence derives from a woman aged 40 to 50 with acute COVID-19.

CDR3 nucleotides: TGTGCCAGCAGCTTATGGACTAGCGGGAGGGCCTACGAGCAGTACTTC. Translation gives CASSLWTSGRAYEQYF. The chain recombines TRBV7-9 with TRBJ2-7; 15 nucleotides match TRBD2. The CDR3 has 16 residues. The germline V gene encodes CDR1 SEHNR and CDR2 FQNEAQ (reference sequence). The J segment lost 2 bases and the V segment lost 2 bases, leaving 1 base of the junction unmatched. Using reference TRBV7-9 and TRBJ2-7 for the parts outside the CDR3, the full variable domain is DTGVSQNPRHKITKRGQNVTFRCDPISEHNRLYWYRQTLGQGPEFLTYFQNEAQLEKSRLLSDRFSAERPKGSFSTLEIQRTEQGDSAMYLCASSLWTSGRAYEQYFGPGTRLTVT.